This TCR beta chain was documented in a study of molecular identifiers for immune sequencing clone quantification. Study details: Four of five splits of RNA from about 19,000 or 110,000 naive CD8 cells were sequenced in replicates.

This clonotype showed up just a few times. Its target is unknown. CDR1 and CDR2 (germline): SEHNR, FQNEAQ (reference sequence). Trimming removed 6 bases at V and 0 bases at J, with 14 bases between. The CDR3 is made up of 15 amino acids. Library preparation followed earlier protocols using designated TCR primers. MiXCR, applied by TCRdb to the PCR reads, yields one record per CDR3 protein. The data hold more than 550,000 distinct CDR3 sequences, with roughly 23% observed a single time. The authors gated naive CD8 T cells as CD8+CD4-CCR7+CD45RA+ for sorting. The study, taken as a whole, reports: A shared barcode on identical TCR molecules could lead to underestimated sizes for highly expanded clones.

What was sequenced was naive CD8+ T cells from blood, with Jurkat cell RNA spiked in. As for subset: FACS-sorted CD8+CD4-CCR7+CD45RA+ naive T cells. The V and J genes are TRBV7-9 and TRBJ1-2, with D tentatively TRBD1 (5 bases). The TCR comes from a human donor in good health. Some libraries in this study had Jurkat cell RNA spiked in. Here the CDR3 DNA reads TGTGCCAGCAGGGACGGGACGCCAGCTAACTATGGCTACACCTTC. This translates into CASRDGTPANYGYTF.